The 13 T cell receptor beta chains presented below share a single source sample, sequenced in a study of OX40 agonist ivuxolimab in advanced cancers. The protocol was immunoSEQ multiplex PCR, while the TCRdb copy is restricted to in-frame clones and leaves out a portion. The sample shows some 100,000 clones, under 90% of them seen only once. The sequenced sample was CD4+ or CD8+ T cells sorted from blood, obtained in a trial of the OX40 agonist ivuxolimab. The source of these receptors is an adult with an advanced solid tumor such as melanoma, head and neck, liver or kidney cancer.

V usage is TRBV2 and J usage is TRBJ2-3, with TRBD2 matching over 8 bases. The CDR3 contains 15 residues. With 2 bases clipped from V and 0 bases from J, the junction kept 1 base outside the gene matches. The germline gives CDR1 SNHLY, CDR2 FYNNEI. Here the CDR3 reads CASSETGGSTDTQYF. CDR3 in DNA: TGTGCCAGCAGTGAAACGGGGGGGAGCACAGATACGCAGTATTTT. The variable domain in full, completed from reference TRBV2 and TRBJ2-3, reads EPEVTQTPSHQVTQMGQEVILRCVPISNHLYFYWYRQILGQKVEFLVSFYNNEISEKSEIFDDQFSVERPDGSNFTLKIRSTKLEDSAMYFCASSETGGSTDTQYFGPGTRLTVL.

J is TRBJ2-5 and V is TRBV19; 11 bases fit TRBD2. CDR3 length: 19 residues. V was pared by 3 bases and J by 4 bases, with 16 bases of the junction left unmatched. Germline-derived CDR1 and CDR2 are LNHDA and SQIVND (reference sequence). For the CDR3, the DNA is TGTGCCAGTAGTATCGCGATTCCGATGGGGACTAGCGGTCGAGAGACCCAGTACTTC. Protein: CASSIAIPMGTSGRETQYF.

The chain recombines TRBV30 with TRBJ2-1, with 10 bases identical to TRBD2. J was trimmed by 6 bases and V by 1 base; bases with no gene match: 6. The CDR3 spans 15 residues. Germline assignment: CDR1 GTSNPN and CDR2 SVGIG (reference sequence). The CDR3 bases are TGTGCCTGGAGTGGAGCGGGAGGGAGGGCCAATGAGCAGTTCTTC. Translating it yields CAWSGAGGRANEQFF.

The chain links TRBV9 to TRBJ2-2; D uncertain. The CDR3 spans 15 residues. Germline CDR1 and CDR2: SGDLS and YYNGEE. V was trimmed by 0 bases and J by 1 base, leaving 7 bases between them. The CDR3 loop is CASSVAHQNTGELFF. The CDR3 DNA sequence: TGTGCCAGCAGCGTAGCTCACCAGAACACCGGGGAGCTGTTTTTT.

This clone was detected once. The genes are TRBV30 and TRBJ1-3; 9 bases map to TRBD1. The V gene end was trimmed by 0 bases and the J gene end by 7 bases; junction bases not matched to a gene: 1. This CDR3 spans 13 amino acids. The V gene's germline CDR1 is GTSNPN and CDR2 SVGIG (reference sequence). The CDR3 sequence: CAWSVGTGNTIYF. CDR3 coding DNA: TGTGCCTGGAGTGTAGGGACAGGGAACACCATATATTTT.

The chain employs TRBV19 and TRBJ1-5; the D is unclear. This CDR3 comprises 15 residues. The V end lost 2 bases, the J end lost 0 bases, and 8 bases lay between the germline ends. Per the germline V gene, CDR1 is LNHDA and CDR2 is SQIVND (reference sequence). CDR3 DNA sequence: TGTGCCAGTAGTATAATGGCAGATAGCAATCAGCCCCAGCATTTT. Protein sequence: CASSIMADSNQPQHF.

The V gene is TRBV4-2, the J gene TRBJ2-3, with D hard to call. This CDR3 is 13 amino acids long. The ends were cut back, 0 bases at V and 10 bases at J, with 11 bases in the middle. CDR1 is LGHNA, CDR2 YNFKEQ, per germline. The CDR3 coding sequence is TGTGCCAGCAGCCAAGAATCCAAGGCACCGCAGTATTTT. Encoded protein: CASSQESKAPQYF.

CDR3 sequence: CARSQRRTSGFYEQYF. The CDR3, as DNA: TGTGCCAGAAGTCAAAGACGGACTAGCGGATTCTACGAGCAGTACTTC. The J gene is TRBJ2-7, the V gene TRBV5-3, with 10 nucleotides matching TRBD2. TRBV5-3 is an open reading frame whose function is uncertain. J was trimmed by 3 bases and V by 5 bases; bases with no gene match: 11. This CDR3 spans 16 amino acids.

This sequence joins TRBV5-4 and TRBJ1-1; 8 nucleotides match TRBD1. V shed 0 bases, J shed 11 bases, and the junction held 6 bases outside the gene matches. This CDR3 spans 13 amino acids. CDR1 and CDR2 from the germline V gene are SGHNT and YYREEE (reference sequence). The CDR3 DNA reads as TGTGCCAGCAGCTTGGCGGCAGGGGGCACGGCTTTCTTT. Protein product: CASSLAAGGTAFF. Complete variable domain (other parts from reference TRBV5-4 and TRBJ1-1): ETGVTQSPTHLIKTRGQQVTLRCSSQSGHNTVSWYQQALGQGPQFIFQYYREEENGRGNFPPRFSGLQFPNYSSELNVNALELDDSALYLCASSLAAGGTAFFGQGTRLTVV.

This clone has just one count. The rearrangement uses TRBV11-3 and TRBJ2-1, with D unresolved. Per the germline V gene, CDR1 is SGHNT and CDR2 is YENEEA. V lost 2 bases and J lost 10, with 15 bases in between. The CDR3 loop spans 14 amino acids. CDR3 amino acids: CASSLNQAPSEQFF. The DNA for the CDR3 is TGTGCCAGCAGCTTAAATCAGGCACCGAGCGAGCAGTTCTTC.

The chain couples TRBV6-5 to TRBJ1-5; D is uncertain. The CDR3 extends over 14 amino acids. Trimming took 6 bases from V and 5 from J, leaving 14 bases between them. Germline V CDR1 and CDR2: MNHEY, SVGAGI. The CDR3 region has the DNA TGTGCCAGCAGACCCCCCGGACCCGATCAGCCCCAGCATTTT. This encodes CASRPPGPDQPQHF.

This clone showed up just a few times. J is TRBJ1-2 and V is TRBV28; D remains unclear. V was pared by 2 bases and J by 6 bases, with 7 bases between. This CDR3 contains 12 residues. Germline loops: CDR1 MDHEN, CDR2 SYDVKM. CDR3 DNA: TGTGCCAGCAGTTTACCCCTCAATGGCTACACCTTC. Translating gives CASSLPLNGYTF.

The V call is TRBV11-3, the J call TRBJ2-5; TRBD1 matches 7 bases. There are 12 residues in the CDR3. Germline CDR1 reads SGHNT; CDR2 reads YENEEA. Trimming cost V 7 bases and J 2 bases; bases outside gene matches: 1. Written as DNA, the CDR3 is TGTGCCAGCACGACAGGGCAAGAGACCCAGTACTTC. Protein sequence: CASTTGQETQYF.